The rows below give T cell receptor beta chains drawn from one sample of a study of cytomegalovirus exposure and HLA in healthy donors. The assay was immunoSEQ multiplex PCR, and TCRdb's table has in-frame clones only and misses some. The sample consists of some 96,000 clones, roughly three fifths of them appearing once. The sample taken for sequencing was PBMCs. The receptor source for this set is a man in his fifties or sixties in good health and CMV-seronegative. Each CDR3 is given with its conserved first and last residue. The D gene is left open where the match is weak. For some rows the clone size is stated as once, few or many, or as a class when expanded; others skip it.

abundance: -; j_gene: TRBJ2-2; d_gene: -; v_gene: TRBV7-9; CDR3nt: TGTGCCAGCCGGACTTTTAACACCGGGGAGCTGTTTTTT; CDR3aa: CASRTFNTGELFF
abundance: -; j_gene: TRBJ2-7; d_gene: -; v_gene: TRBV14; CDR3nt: TGTGCCAGCAGCCAAAACGTAGGGACTCCTGGAGCCTACGAGCAGTACTTC; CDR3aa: CASSQNVGTPGAYEQYF
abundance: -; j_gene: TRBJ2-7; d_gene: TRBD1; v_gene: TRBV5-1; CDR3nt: TGCGCCAGCAGCCCCGGGACAGAGAGCTCCTACGAGCAGTACTTC; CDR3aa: CASSPGTESSYEQYF
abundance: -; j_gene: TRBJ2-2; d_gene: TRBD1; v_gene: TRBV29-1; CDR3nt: TGCAGCGTTGAGGTATCGACAGGGTTTACCGGGGAGCTGTTTTTT; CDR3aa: CSVEVSTGFTGELFF
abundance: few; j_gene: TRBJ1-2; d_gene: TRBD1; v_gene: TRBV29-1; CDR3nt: TGCAGCGTTCACGACAGGGGGTTATATGGCTACACCTTC; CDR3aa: CSVHDRGLYGYTF
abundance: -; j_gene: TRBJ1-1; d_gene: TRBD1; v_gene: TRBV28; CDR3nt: TGTGCCAGCAGTCTTCGGACAGGGGTGAACACTGAAGCTTTCTTT; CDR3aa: CASSLRTGVNTEAFF
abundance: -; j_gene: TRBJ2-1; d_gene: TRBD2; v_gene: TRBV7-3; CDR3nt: TGTGCCAGCAGCTTAACTAGCGGGGGGCCGGGGAATGAGCAGTTCTTC; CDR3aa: CASSLTSGGPGNEQFF
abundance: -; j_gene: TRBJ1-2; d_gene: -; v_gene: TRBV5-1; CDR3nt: TGCGCCAGCAGCTATGACAGCGCCTATGGCTACACCTTC; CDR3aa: CASSYDSAYGYTF
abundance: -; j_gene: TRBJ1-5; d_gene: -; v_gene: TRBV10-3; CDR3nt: TGTGCCATCAGTGACGGAGGGCCCGGCGATCAGCCCCAGCATTTT; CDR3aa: CAISDGGPGDQPQHF
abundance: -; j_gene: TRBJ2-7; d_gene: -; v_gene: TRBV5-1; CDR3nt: TGCGCCAGCAGCCCGGGACAAGACTCCTACGAGCAGTACTTC; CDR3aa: CASSPGQDSYEQYF
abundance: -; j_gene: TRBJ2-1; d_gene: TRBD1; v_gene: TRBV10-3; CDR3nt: TGTGCCATCAGCCGAGCCGGGACAGGGGGCAATGAGCAGTTCTTC; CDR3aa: CAISRAGTGGNEQFF
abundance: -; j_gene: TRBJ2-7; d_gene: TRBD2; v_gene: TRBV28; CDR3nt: TGTGCCAGCAGTTTATCCCTGGTCGGGAGGAGCTCCTACGAGCAGTACTTC; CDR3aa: CASSLSLVGRSSYEQYF
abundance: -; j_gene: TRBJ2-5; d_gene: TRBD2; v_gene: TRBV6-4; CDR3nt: TGTGCCAGCAGTGACGTCTCTAGCGGGGACATAGAGACCCAGTACTTC; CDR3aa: CASSDVSSGDIETQYF